These T cell receptor beta chains were read from a single sample in a study of blood T cell repertoires in COVID-19. Some clones are missing from TCRdb's copy, which holds only in-frame ones; the method was immunoSEQ multiplex PCR. This table has roughly 230,000 clones, 70% to 90% appearing once. The specimen sequenced was peripheral blood. These receptors were obtained from a man aged 40-55 years with acute or convalescent COVID-19. CDR3s include the opening cysteine and the closing phenylalanine or tryptophan. The order of the fields is J gene, clone size, D gene, V gene, CDR3 protein, CDR3 DNA. A D gene is named only where the DNA matches it firmly. A clone size is listed for some rows: how often the clone was seen (once, few, many), or a class if it is expanded.

>TRBJ2-4|NA|NA|TRBV5-1
CASSPEGSAGQLYF
TGCGCCAGCAGCCCCGAAGGTAGCGCGGGACAGCTGTACTTC
>TRBJ2-3|NA|NA|TRBV6-1
CASSEVAPDTQYF
TGTGCCAGCAGTGAGGTAGCCCCGGATACGCAGTATTTT
>TRBJ2-7|few|TRBD1|TRBV11-3
CASSRGQGFYEQYF
TGTGCCAGCAGCCGCGGACAGGGATTCTACGAGCAGTACTTC
>TRBJ1-2|few|NA|TRBV12-3/TRBV12-4
CASSFSGWDGYTF
TGTGCCAGCAGTTTCTCAGGGTGGGATGGCTACACCTTC
>TRBJ2-5|once|TRBD2|TRBV3-1/TRBV3-2
CASSLGLAGVSKTQYF
TGTGCCAGCAGCCTGGGACTAGCGGGGGTCTCCAAGACCCAGTACTTC
>TRBJ1-1|NA|NA|TRBV19
CATDRNTEAFF
TGTGCCACCGACAGGAACACTGAAGCTTTCTTT
>TRBJ2-3|NA|NA|TRBV28
CASSLAGAASTDTQYF
TGTGCCAGCAGTTTAGCGGGGGCCGCTAGCACAGATACGCAGTATTTT
>TRBJ1-2|NA|TRBD1|TRBV2
CASGGGQGLEGYTF
TGTGCCAGCGGTGGGGGACAGGGGCTTGAAGGCTACACCTTC
>TRBJ2-6|NA|NA|TRBV10-3
CAISEMKGSASGANVLTF
TGTGCCATCAGTGAGATGAAGGGGTCGGCCTCTGGGGCCAACGTCCTGACTTTC
>TRBJ2-1|few|TRBD2|TRBV5-4
CASSGTSGGYNEQFF
TGTGCCAGCAGCGGGACTAGCGGGGGCTACAATGAGCAGTTCTTC
>TRBJ1-1|NA|NA|TRBV5-1
CASSPTGSQVNTEAFF
TGCGCCAGCAGCCCAACAGGGTCCCAGGTGAACACTGAAGCTTTCTTT
>TRBJ2-7|NA|NA|TRBV11-3
CASSPSAGSYEQYF
TGTGCCAGCAGCCCGTCGGCAGGCTCCTACGAGCAGTACTTC
>TRBJ2-5|NA|NA|TRBV4-3
CASSQGTGGETQYF
TGCGCCAGCAGCCAAGGGACCGGGGGTGAGACCCAGTACTTC
>TRBJ1-2|once|TRBD1|TRBV11-2
CASSLGGTGSTF
TGTGCCAGCAGCTTAGGAGGGACAGGATCGACCTTC
>TRBJ2-5|NA|NA|TRBV3-1/TRBV3-2
CASSRGGRETQYF
TGTGCCAGCAGCCGGGGGGGCCGGGAGACCCAGTACTTC
>TRBJ1-3|NA|NA|TRBV27
CASGILDRAGNTIYF
TGTGCCAGCGGAATCTTAGACAGAGCTGGAAACACCATATATTTT
>TRBJ2-1|NA|TRBD2|TRBV7-9
CASSAPTSGGAVSNEQFF
TGTGCCAGCAGCGCCCCGACTAGCGGGGGGGCCGTATCCAATGAGCAGTTCTTC
>TRBJ2-2|NA|NA|TRBV5-6
CASQGFSTGELFF
TGTGCCAGTCAGGGATTCAGCACCGGGGAGCTGTTTTTT
>TRBJ1-5|NA|NA|TRBV28
CASSRGLTKGNQPQHF
TGTGCCAGCAGTCGAGGGCTGACTAAAGGCAATCAGCCCCAGCATTTT
>TRBJ1-3|NA|NA|TRBV3-1/TRBV3-2
CASSQLRGTGNTIYF
TGTGCCAGCAGCCAACTCCGGGGGACTGGAAACACCATATATTTT
>TRBJ2-7|NA|TRBD1|TRBV7-2
CASSLEFGTARKQYF
TGTGCCAGCAGCTTAGAGTTTGGGACAGCGAGGAAGCAGTACTTC
>TRBJ2-5|NA|TRBD2|TRBV29-1
CSGWTSGEETQYF
TGCAGCGGTTGGACTAGCGGAGAAGAGACCCAGTACTTC
>TRBJ1-2|few|TRBD1|TRBV5-5
CASSLETGPSGYTF
TGTGCCAGCAGCTTGGAGACAGGGCCCTCTGGCTACACCTTC
>TRBJ2-7|NA|TRBD1|TRBV5-4
CASSSSGTGDEQYF
TGTGCCAGCAGCTCTTCGGGGACAGGGGACGAGCAGTACTTC
>TRBJ1-1|NA|NA|TRBV19
CASSVTGSNTEAFF
TGTGCCAGTAGTGTTACAGGGTCCAACACTGAAGCTTTCTTT
>TRBJ1-5|once|NA|TRBV19
CASSIAPDIRTQPQHF
TGTGCCAGTAGTATAGCCCCCGACATTAGAACTCAGCCCCAGCATTTT
>TRBJ1-6|NA|TRBD1|TRBV6-1
CASSDPGQGARDSPLHF
TGTGCCAGCAGTGACCCGGGGCAGGGGGCGCGGGATTCACCCCTCCACTTT
>TRBJ2-2|NA|NA|TRBV30
CAWGMGAGTGELFF
TGTGCCTGGGGTATGGGGGCGGGCACCGGGGAGCTGTTTTTT
>TRBJ1-2|NA|NA|TRBV5-1
CASSYTDSRDGYTF
TGCGCCAGCAGCTATACGGACAGCCGTGATGGCTACACCTTC
>TRBJ2-7|NA|NA|TRBV15
CATSRPDYRSYEQYF
TGTGCCACCAGCAGACCAGACTACCGTTCCTACGAGCAGTACTTC
>TRBJ1-2|NA|TRBD1|TRBV10-3
CAIRVEQGYGYTF
TGTGCCATCAGAGTCGAACAGGGGTATGGCTACACCTTC
>TRBJ1-5|NA|TRBD1|TRBV6-2/TRBV6-3
CASSRGIQGSNQPQHF
TGTGCCAGCAGTCGCGGAATACAGGGGAGCAATCAGCCCCAGCATTTT
>TRBJ2-5|NA|TRBD2|TRBV29-1
CSVSGGAETQYF
TGCAGCGTTAGCGGGGGGGCCGAGACCCAGTACTTC
>TRBJ2-7|once|NA|TRBV30
CAWSMGAAAAKYF
TGTGCCTGGAGTATGGGGGCCGCTGCCGCTAAGTACTTC
>TRBJ1-2|NA|NA|TRBV20-1
CSARAYGYTF
TGCAGTGCTAGAGCTTATGGCTACACCTTC
>TRBJ2-2|once|NA|TRBV28
CASSLPGLGTGELFF
TGTGCCAGCAGTTTGCCGGGATTGGGGACCGGGGAGCTGTTTTTT
>TRBJ2-3|NA|TRBD2|TRBV7-2
CASSQGWRAGGPDTQYF
TGTGCCAGCAGCCAGGGGTGGCGAGCGGGGGGGCCTGATACGCAGTATTTT
>TRBJ1-1|NA|NA|TRBV7-2
CASSSPTLLNTEAFF
TGTGCCAGCAGCTCCCCAACTCTATTGAACACTGAAGCTTTCTTT
>TRBJ1-2|NA|NA|TRBV7-3
CASSLSPGGFGYTF
TGTGCCAGCAGCTTATCTCCGGGGGGCTTTGGCTACACCTTC
>TRBJ1-2|NA|NA|TRBV11-2
CASSLAGGFTF
TGTGCCAGCAGCTTAGCCGGTGGTTTTACCTTC
>TRBJ2-1|NA|TRBD1|TRBV5-1
CASSLTGTGNEQFF
TGCGCCAGCAGCTTAACAGGGACAGGCAATGAGCAGTTCTTC
>TRBJ1-2|NA|NA|TRBV6-5
CASSSGDYGYTF
TGTGCCAGCAGTTCAGGGGACTATGGCTACACCTTC
>TRBJ2-1|once|TRBD2|TRBV18
CASSHRGGSYNEQFF
TGTGCCAGCTCACATCGGGGGGGCTCCTACAATGAGCAGTTCTTC
>TRBJ2-3|NA|TRBD2|TRBV5-6
CASSLAGGPDTQYF
TGTGCCAGCAGCTTAGCGGGGGGGCCGGATACGCAGTATTTT
>TRBJ1-2|NA|TRBD1|TRBV2
CASRNRGQAEGYTF
TGTGCCAGCCGGAACAGGGGACAGGCGGAGGGCTACACCTTC
>TRBJ2-7|NA|NA|TRBV2
CASSEALASIYEQYF
TGTGCCAGCAGTGAAGCTTTGGCTAGCATCTACGAGCAGTACTTC
>TRBJ1-5|NA|NA|TRBV6-5
CASSYYTEGSQPQHF
TGTGCCAGCAGTTACTACACCGAAGGTAGCCAGCCCCAGCATTTT
>TRBJ2-7|NA|TRBD1|TRBV11-2
CASSFGTGGPYEQYF
TGTGCCAGCAGCTTCGGGACAGGGGGTCCCTACGAGCAGTACTTC
>TRBJ2-1|NA|NA|TRBV3-1/TRBV3-2
CASSQGVSSYNEQFF
TGTGCCAGCAGCCAGGGAGTTTCTTCCTACAATGAGCAGTTCTTC
>TRBJ1-1|once|NA|TRBV7-2
CASSLMLNTEAFF
TGTGCCAGCAGCTTAATGCTAAACACTGAAGCTTTCTTT
>TRBJ1-5|NA|TRBD1|TRBV5-8
CASSRTGGSNSNQPQHF
TGTGCCAGCAGCAGGACAGGGGGATCGAATAGCAATCAGCCCCAGCATTTT